The sequence of this TCR beta chain was determined in a study of PD-1 blockade in classical Hodgkin lymphoma. The wider study: Patients were treated with nivolumab at 3 mg/kg, and this was given intravenously every 2 weeks.

Points from the study as a whole: The repertoire differences lack a defined cause, possibly disease activity or prior therapy. Newly diagnosed patients were said to have less baseline TCR diversity than healthy donors did.

Concerning this clone itself: Its target is unknown.

Time point in this sample: cycle 4 day 1 (C4D1), after 6 weeks of nivolumab. Relapses following autologous stem cell transplantation were seen in all patients, with brentuximab vedotin exposure varying. The germline gives CDR1 SEHNR, CDR2 FQNEAQ (reference sequence). This CDR3 comprises 15 residues. J was trimmed by 5 bases and V by 4 bases; bases with no gene match: 6. The data were produced by immunoSEQ multiplex PCR, yet TCRdb's version contains in-frame clones alone and is incomplete. The sample has roughly 17,000 clones, under 90% seen once. This chain uses TRBV7-9 with TRBJ1-4, with TRBD1 matching over 8 bases. The sequenced sample was peripheral blood mononuclear cells (PBMCs), obtained before the fourth cycle of nivolumab. This receptor was taken from a human donor with classical Hodgkin lymphoma. CDR3 bases: TGTGCCAGCAGCTGGGACAGGCTCTTCAATGAAAAACTGTTTTTT. Its translation is CASSWDRLFNEKLFF.